These 5 T cell receptor beta chains were all obtained from the same sample, sequenced in a study of blood T cell repertoires in COVID-19. Measured with immunoSEQ multiplex PCR; TCRdb has only the in-frame clones, and not every one. The sample contains 300,000 to 350,000 clones, approximately 85% of which appear only once. Sequencing was done on a sample of PBMCs or T cells enriched from blood (not recorded which). Receptor source: a man between 25 and 39 years old who had recovered from COVID-19.

V gene TRBV18 combines with J gene TRBJ1-1; tentatively, D is TRBD1 (6 bases). CDR3 size: 16 residues. Germline assignment: CDR1 KGHSH and CDR2 LQKENI. Deletions cut 3 bases from V and 0 bases from J, with 14 bases between. CDR3 DNA sequence: TGTGCCAGCTCACCGAATGAACAGGGACTGAACACTGAAGCTTTCTTT. Amino acid sequence: CASSPNEQGLNTEAFF.

The chain is built from TRBV2 and TRBJ1-1; 7 bases match TRBD1. CDR3 length: 14 residues. After removal of 8 bases from V and 5 bases from J, the junction contained 11 bases not matched to a gene. Germline V CDR1 and CDR2: SNHLY, FYNNEI. The CDR3 here is CASVGQATFTEAFF. In DNA, the CDR3 is TGTGCCAGCGTCGGACAGGCGACGTTTACTGAAGCTTTCTTT.

Concerning this clone itself: Given a much more abundant clone one base away, this may be a read error. The chain is built from TRBV2 and TRBJ2-2, with 7 nucleotides matching TRBD1. The CDR3 sequence is 13 residues long. Germline V gene sequence: CDR1 SNHLY, CDR2 FYNNEI. V was pared by 5 bases and J by 3 bases, with 0 bases of the junction left unmatched. In DNA form, the CDR3 reads TGTGCCAGCAGTACAGGGGACACCGGGGAGCTGTTTTTT. Amino acids: CASSTGDTGELFF.

CDR3 sequence: CASSLTISGNTIYF. The CDR3 DNA follows: TGTGCCAGCAGCTTAACTATCTCTGGAAACACCATATATTTT. The chain has TRBV7-9 and TRBJ1-3; D not resolved. Germline CDR1 and CDR2: SEHNR and FQNEAQ (reference sequence). Trimming took 2 bases from V and 0 from J, leaving 5 bases between them. The CDR3 length is 14 residues.

The chain combines TRBV9 with TRBJ2-7, with TRBD2 matching 8 bases. Germline-derived CDR1 and CDR2 are SGDLS and YYNGEE. This CDR3 spans 15 amino acids. V dropped 0 bases and J dropped 4; count of bases not matched to a gene: 6. CDR3 sequence: CASSVGLAGTYEQYF. CDR3 bases: TGTGCCAGCAGCGTAGGGTTAGCGGGGACTTACGAGCAGTACTTC.